The 32 T cell receptor beta chains in this list originate from one sample, sequenced in a study of T cell changes during pregnancy in multiple sclerosis. Clones were read by immunoSEQ multiplex PCR, and TCRdb kept only the in-frame ones, dropping some. Here the sample spans about 80,000 clones, over 90% being singletons. Sequencing used peripheral blood, obtained in the third trimester of pregnancy. These receptors originate from a female donor with multiple sclerosis, enrolled in a pregnancy study.

The chain combines TRBV27 with TRBJ2-1, with D perhaps TRBD2 (5 bases). The germline V gene has CDR1 MNHEY and CDR2 SMNVEV (reference sequence). Trimming removed 5 bases from V and 5 bases from J, with 13 bases in between. The CDR3 is 14 amino acids. The DNA of the CDR3 is TGTGCCAGCAGTGCCCAAACGGGAAACAATGAGCAGTTCTTC. Its translation is CASSAQTGNNEQFF.

The chain recombines TRBV9 with TRBJ1-2; no firm D call. The CDR3 is made up of 15 amino acids. Germline V gene sequence: CDR1 SGDLS, CDR2 YYNGEE. The V end lost 0 bases, the J end lost 4 bases, and 13 bases lay between the germline ends. The CDR3 sequence is CASSVGATEGYGYTF. CDR3 bases: TGTGCCAGCAGCGTAGGGGCCACCGAGGGCTATGGCTACACCTTC. The variable domain in full, with the rest retrieved from reference TRBV9 and TRBJ1-2, is DSGVTQTPKHLITATGQRVTLRCSPRSGDLSVYWYQQSLDQGLQFLIQYYNGEERAKGNILERFSAQQFPDLHSELNLSSLELGDSALYFCASSVGATEGYGYTFGSGTRLTVV.

This chain joins TRBV9 and TRBJ2-5; D is unresolved. V was pared by 6 bases and J by 2 bases, with 14 bases between. The CDR3 contains 14 residues. CDR1 SGDLS and CDR2 YYNGEE come from the germline V gene. The CDR3 here is CASNGGATQETQYF. The CDR3 DNA reads as TGTGCCAGCAATGGCGGAGCCACACAAGAGACCCAGTACTTC. The variable domain in full, completed from reference TRBV9 and TRBJ2-5, reads DSGVTQTPKHLITATGQRVTLRCSPRSGDLSVYWYQQSLDQGLQFLIQYYNGEERAKGNILERFSAQQFPDLHSELNLSSLELGDSALYFCASNGGATQETQYFGPGTRLLVL.

The rearrangement links TRBV5-8 to TRBJ2-3; 7 bases are a match to TRBD2. Per germline, CDR1 SGHTS and CDR2 YDEGEE. The junction had 7 bases not matched to a gene; V was cut back by 2 bases and J by 1 base. The CDR3 spans 16 residues. The DNA of the CDR3 is TGTGCCAGCAGCTTTGGGAGGGCTCGCCGCACAGATACGCAGTATTTT. Translating it yields CASSFGRARRTDTQYF. The entire variable domain, with the rest obtained from reference TRBV5-8 and TRBJ2-3, is as follows: EAGVTQSPTHLIKTRGQQATLRCSPISGHTSVYWYQQALGLGLQFLLWYDEGEERNRGNFPPRFSGRQFPNYSSELNVNALELEDSALYLCASSFGRARRTDTQYFGPGTRLTVL.

This clone came up once. The V call is TRBV15, the J call TRBJ1-5; 7 bases agree with TRBD1. Trimming cost V 2 bases and J 6 bases; bases outside gene matches: 19. Germline loops: CDR1 LNHNV, CDR2 YYDKDF (reference sequence). The length of the CDR3 is 19 residues. The CDR3 sequence is CATSRRGTVNPLNPQPQHF. As DNA, the CDR3 is TGTGCCACCAGCAGAAGAGGGACAGTCAACCCCCTCAACCCTCAGCCCCAGCATTTT.

This clone appeared a single time. The chain recombines TRBV29-1 with TRBJ2-5; D is possibly TRBD1 (6 bases). The germline V gene has CDR1 SQVTM and CDR2 ANQGSEA. V lost 1 base to trimming and J lost 5 bases, with 8 bases between them. The CDR3 consists of 12 residues. CDR3 region: CSVEGRGETQYF. CDR3 coding DNA: TGCAGCGTTGAAGGCAGGGGTGAGACCCAGTACTTC.

The CDR3 reads CASSGTGGNEQYF. The CDR3 DNA reads TGTGCCAGCAGCGGGACAGGAGGCAACGAGCAGTACTTC. This chain links TRBV9 with TRBJ2-7, with 7 bases that match TRBD1. This CDR3 contains 13 residues. Unmatched junction bases numbered 5, after V lost 3 bases and J lost 5 bases. Germline CDR1 is SGDLS and CDR2 is YYNGEE. Based on the CDR3 plus reference TRBV9 and TRBJ2-7, the full variable domain is DSGVTQTPKHLITATGQRVTLRCSPRSGDLSVYWYQQSLDQGLQFLIQYYNGEERAKGNILERFSAQQFPDLHSELNLSSLELGDSALYFCASSGTGGNEQYFGPGTRLTVT.

Only a few counts were recorded for this clone. The rearrangement uses TRBV2 and TRBJ1-6; no clear D. Looked up from germline, CDR1 is SNHLY and CDR2 is FYNNEI. V dropped 8 bases and J dropped 0 bases, with 11 bases sitting between them. The CDR3 extends over 15 amino acids. CDR3 in amino acids: CASGGESSYNSPLHF. CDR3 in DNA: TGTGCCAGCGGCGGAGAAAGCTCCTATAATTCACCCCTCCACTTT. Complete variable domain (other parts from reference TRBV2 and TRBJ1-6): EPEVTQTPSHQVTQMGQEVILRCVPISNHLYFYWYRQILGQKVEFLVSFYNNEISEKSEIFDDQFSVERPDGSNFTLKIRSTKLEDSAMYFCASGGESSYNSPLHFGNGTRLTVT.

This chain links TRBV18 with TRBJ1-1; D is perhaps TRBD1 (6 bases). V was clipped by 3 bases and J by 0 bases, with 8 bases between them. Germline loops: CDR1 KGHSH, CDR2 LQKENI. The CDR3 loop spans 14 amino acids. CDR3 residues: CASSPGAMNTEAFF. The CDR3, as DNA: TGTGCCAGCTCACCGGGGGCCATGAACACTGAAGCTTTCTTT.

The chain uses TRBV27 and TRBJ2-7, with 9 nucleotides matching TRBD1. CDR3 length equals 16 residues. Germline loops: CDR1 MNHEY, CDR2 SMNVEV (reference sequence). J lost 1 base, V lost 4 bases, and 8 bases had no gene match. CDR3 nucleotides: TGTGCCAGCAGTTCAAACAGGGGGCTAGGATCCTACGAGCAGTACTTC. Translated: CASSSNRGLGSYEQYF.

The gene calls are TRBV12-5 and TRBJ2-2, with a possible D match to TRBD1 (6 bases). The CDR3 extends over 13 amino acids. The V end lost 1 base, the J end lost 6 bases, and 6 bases lay between the germline ends. The germline CDR1 and CDR2 sequences are LGHNT and FRNRAP. The CDR3 region is CASGLAGAGELFF. In DNA, the CDR3 is TGTGCTAGTGGTTTGGCAGGGGCCGGGGAGCTGTTTTTT. Full variable domain (outside the CDR3, taken from reference TRBV12-5 and TRBJ2-2): DARVTQTPRHKVTEMGQEVTMRCQPILGHNTVFWYRQTMMQGLELLAYFRNRAPLDDSGMPKDRFSAEMPDATLATLKIQPSEPRDSAVYFCASGLAGAGELFFGEGSRLTVL.

The rearrangement uses TRBV5-4 and TRBJ2-1; 9 bases are shared with TRBD2. The CDR3 extends over 14 amino acids. Germline CDR1 and CDR2: SGHNT and YYREEE (reference sequence). The junction had 3 bases not matched to a gene; V was cut back by 4 bases and J by 4 bases. The CDR3 reads CASSLAGSYNEQFF. DNA for the CDR3: TGTGCCAGCAGCCTAGCGGGGTCTTACAATGAGCAGTTCTTC.

This chain uses TRBV6-5 with TRBJ2-1; D is perhaps TRBD2 (5 bases). CDR3 length: 15 residues. V was pared by 3 bases and J by 0 bases, with 9 bases between. Germline V lookup: CDR1 MNHEY, CDR2 SVGAGI. CDR3: CASSYAGGSYNEQFF. DNA for the CDR3: TGTGCCAGCAGTTATGCGGGTGGCTCCTACAATGAGCAGTTCTTC.

The chain is built from TRBV5-4 and TRBJ2-5, with TRBD2 matching over 8 bases. The germline V gene has CDR1 SGHNT and CDR2 YYREEE (reference sequence). V lost 6 bases and J lost 2; bases outside the gene matches: 12. This CDR3 is 16 amino acids long. CDR3 region: CASTYGGGSLQETQYF. The DNA for the CDR3 is TGTGCCAGCACCTACGGCGGGGGGTCTTTACAAGAGACCCAGTACTTC.

V gene TRBV5-4 combines with J gene TRBJ1-5; possible D gene TRBD1, 5 bases. V shed 4 bases and J shed 2 bases, with 10 bases lying between them. The CDR3 contains 14 residues. In germline, CDR1 is SGHNT, CDR2 YYREEE (reference sequence). CDR3 nucleotides: TGTGCCAGCAGCCCGGGGGTAGGCAATCAGCCCCAGCATTTT. Protein sequence: CASSPGVGNQPQHF.

The chain links TRBV5-1 to TRBJ2-3, with TRBD2 matching 8 bases. Germline loops: CDR1 SGHRS, CDR2 YFSETQ. V lost 4 bases and J lost 5; bases outside the gene matches: 9. The CDR3 extends over 15 amino acids. The CDR3 DNA sequence: TGCGCCAGCAGCGCAAGCGGGGGCGTGGGAGATACGCAGTATTTT. It encodes CASSASGGVGDTQYF.

CDR3 amino acids: CATGNTEAFF. The CDR3 coding sequence is TGTGCCACAGGGAACACTGAAGCTTTCTTT. V gene TRBV6-1 combines with J gene TRBJ1-1; D is ambiguous. Trimming took 10 bases from V and 1 from J, leaving 4 bases between them. Germline V CDR1 and CDR2: MNHNS, SASEGT. This CDR3 contains 10 residues.

This sequence joins TRBV29-1 and TRBJ2-1, with D unresolved. This CDR3 is built from 14 residues. V lost 8 bases, J lost 5 bases, and 19 bases lay in between. Germline lookup yields CDR1 SQVTM and CDR2 ANQGSEA. The CDR3 bases are TGCAGCACCCTGGGCTCCCAAACAGACAATGAGCAGTTCTTC. It is translated as CSTLGSQTDNEQFF.

This clone was recorded once. The rearrangement links TRBV6-1 to TRBJ1-2; 8 bases are a match to TRBD1. The germline V gene encodes CDR1 MNHNS and CDR2 SASEGT. This CDR3 comprises 13 residues. The V gene end was trimmed by 6 bases and the J gene end by 5 bases; junction bases not matched to a gene: 5. CDR3 sequence: CASRGQEPYGYTF. The CDR3, as DNA: TGTGCCAGCAGGGGACAGGAGCCGTATGGCTACACCTTC.

The chain combines TRBV6-5 with TRBJ1-2; 8 nucleotides align to TRBD1. In germline, CDR1 is MNHEY, CDR2 SVGAGI. The CDR3 has 12 residues. Unmatched junction bases numbered 7, after V lost 8 bases and J lost 8 bases. CDR3 nucleotides: TGTGCCAGCTTTACAGGGGGGTACGGCTACACCTTC. Translation gives CASFTGGYGYTF.

The chain recombines TRBV7-9 with TRBJ2-6; the D is unclear. Looked up from germline, CDR1 is SEHNR and CDR2 is FQNEAQ (reference sequence). The CDR3 is 16 residues long. Trimming took 10 bases from V and 1 from J, leaving 17 bases between them. This CDR3 is CATPARERSGANVLTF. The CDR3 bases are TGTGCCACCCCAGCAAGAGAGAGGTCTGGGGCCAACGTCCTGACTTTC. The variable domain in full, with the rest retrieved from reference TRBV7-9 and TRBJ2-6, is DTGVSQNPRHKITKRGQNVTFRCDPISEHNRLYWYRQTLGQGPEFLTYFQNEAQLEKSRLLSDRFSAERPKGSFSTLEIQRTEQGDSAMYLCATPARERSGANVLTFGAGSRLTVL.

The chain uses TRBV4-1 and TRBJ1-3, with a possible D match to TRBD1 (6 bases). Trimming took 0 bases from V and 4 from J, leaving 13 bases between them. This CDR3 contains 16 residues. Looked up from germline, CDR1 is MGHRA and CDR2 is YSYEKL. CDR3 nucleotides: TGCGCCAGCAGCCAAGATCTGGACAGAATGGGAAACACCATATATTTT. Translating it yields CASSQDLDRMGNTIYF.

This chain links TRBV7-3 with TRBJ2-7; 8 nucleotides agree with TRBD2. The V gene end was trimmed by 5 bases and the J gene end by 1 base; junction bases not matched to a gene: 4. The CDR3 is 14 amino acids. Germline V gives CDR1 SGHTA, CDR2 FQGTGA. The CDR3 loop is CASSPGGASYEQYF. CDR3 nucleotide sequence: TGTGCCAGCAGCCCGGGGGGGGCGTCCTACGAGCAGTACTTC.

The chain links TRBV6-5 to TRBJ1-6; the D gene is possibly TRBD1 (5 bases). CDR3 size: 14 residues. Trimming took off 5 bases at V and 6 bases at J, with 11 bases between the two ends. Looked up from germline, CDR1 is MNHEY and CDR2 is SVGAGI. Here the CDR3 reads CASSHPQANSPLHF. The CDR3 DNA is TGTGCCAGCAGTCACCCACAGGCTAATTCACCCCTCCACTTT.

This rearrangement joins TRBV6-5 to TRBJ1-4, with TRBD1 matching over 10 bases. This CDR3 spans 15 amino acids. Germline V gene sequence: CDR1 MNHEY, CDR2 SVGAGI. The V and J ends lost 0 bases and 14 bases, in that order; junction bases with no gene match: 9. The CDR3 nucleotides are TGTGCCAGCAGTTACTCGGGACAGGGGAAGTTAGGTCTGTTTTTT. Residues: CASSYSGQGKLGLFF.

The V gene is TRBV28, the J gene TRBJ2-7; a weak D match, TRBD2 (7 bases). Germline values: CDR1 MDHEN, CDR2 SYDVKM. The CDR3 is 17 residues long. Trimming left V 2 bases short and J 3 bases short, with 20 bases between. CDR3 sequence (DNA): TGTGCCAGCAGTTTAGGCTTAAGGGGGGGCCGCTTCTACGAGCAGTACTTC. Translating it yields CASSLGLRGGRFYEQYF.

The chain employs TRBV19 and TRBJ2-3; 8 bases line up with TRBD2. After removal of 3 bases from V and 2 bases from J, the junction contained 7 bases not matched to a gene. The CDR3 runs to 16 residues. Germline V lookup: CDR1 LNHDA, CDR2 SQIVND (reference sequence). The CDR3 bases are TGTGCCAGTAGTATCGAGCGGGGGCCGTACACAGATACGCAGTATTTT. It codes for CASSIERGPYTDTQYF.

This clone was detected only once. V gene TRBV5-6 combines with J gene TRBJ1-5, with 8 bases lining up with TRBD1. The CDR3 sequence is 16 residues long. Germline V lookup: CDR1 SGHDT, CDR2 YYEEEE. With V trimmed by 4 bases and J by 6 bases, 12 bases remained unmatched. Here the CDR3 reads CASSKQGQGWGQPQHF. The CDR3 DNA follows: TGTGCCAGCAGCAAGCAAGGACAGGGTTGGGGTCAGCCCCAGCATTTT.

The rearrangement joins TRBV14 to TRBJ1-5; D is possibly TRBD1 (5 bases). The CDR3 consists of 14 residues. Germline V lookup: CDR1 SGHDN, CDR2 FVKESK. With 1 base removed from V and 4 bases from J, the gap between germline ends came to 8 bases. The CDR3 region is CASSQGGGNQPQHF. The CDR3 region has the DNA TGTGCCAGCAGCCAAGGGGGGGGGAATCAGCCCCAGCATTTT.

The rearrangement joins TRBV4-1 to TRBJ1-2; no definite D call. This CDR3 contains 14 residues. From germline, CDR1 is MGHRA and CDR2 YSYEKL. Trimming left V 0 bases short and J 6 bases short, with 11 bases between. For the CDR3, the DNA is TGCGCCAGCAGCCAAGAACGGGTTGTCAATGGCTACACCTTC. It specifies CASSQERVVNGYTF.

The V and J genes are TRBV6-5 and TRBJ1-1; TRBD1 is a possible D gene (6 bases). The CDR3 is made up of 13 amino acids. The V gene's germline CDR1 is MNHEY and CDR2 SVGAGI. Trimming took 10 bases from V and 4 from J, leaving 16 bases between them. The DNA of the CDR3 is TGTGCCACCGTAGAGGGGGTTGGCACTGAAGCTTTCTTT. This sequence encodes CATVEGVGTEAFF.

This clone was detected once. V gene TRBV7-2 combines with J gene TRBJ1-2, with 7 bases aligning to TRBD1. The CDR3 loop spans 15 amino acids. J was trimmed by 1 base and V by 5 bases; bases with no gene match: 7. CDR1 and CDR2 (germline): SGHTA, FQGNSA. CDR3 DNA sequence: TGTGCCAGCAGCGCGACAGGGACCATTAACTATGGCTACACCTTC. Its protein is CASSATGTINYGYTF.